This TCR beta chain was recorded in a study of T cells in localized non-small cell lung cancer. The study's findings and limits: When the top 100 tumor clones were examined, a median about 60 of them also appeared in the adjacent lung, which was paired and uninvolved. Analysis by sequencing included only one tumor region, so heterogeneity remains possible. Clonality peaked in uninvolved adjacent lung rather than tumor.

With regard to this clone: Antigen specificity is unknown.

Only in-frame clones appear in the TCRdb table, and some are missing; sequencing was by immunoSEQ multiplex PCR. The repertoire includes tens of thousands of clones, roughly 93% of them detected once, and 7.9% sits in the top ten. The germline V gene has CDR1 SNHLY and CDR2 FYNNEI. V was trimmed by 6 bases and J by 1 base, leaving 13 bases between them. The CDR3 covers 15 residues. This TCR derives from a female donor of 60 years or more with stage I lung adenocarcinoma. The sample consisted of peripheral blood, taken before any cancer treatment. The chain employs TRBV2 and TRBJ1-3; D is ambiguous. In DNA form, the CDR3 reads TGTGCCAGCAGGCGATCAGACTTTTCTGGAAACACCATATATTTT. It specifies CASRRSDFSGNTIYF. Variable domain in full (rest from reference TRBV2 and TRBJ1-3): EPEVTQTPSHQVTQMGQEVILRCVPISNHLYFYWYRQILGQKVEFLVSFYNNEISEKSEIFDDQFSVERPDGSNFTLKIRSTKLEDSAMYFCASRRSDFSGNTIYFGEGSWLTVV.